The rows below give T cell receptor beta chains drawn from one sample of a study of T cell repertoires in cytomegalovirus infection. TCRdb redid the calling of the reads with MiXCR, one entry per CDR3 protein. The sample consists of 130,000 or so distinct CDR3 sequences, about 6.5% of them appearing once. Sequenced material: PBMCs. All receptors derive from a human donor in good health (CMV status not recorded). Some clones in this sample may be carry-over from other donors' samples. CDR3s leave out the opening cysteine and the closing phenylalanine or tryptophan.

v_call cdr3_length cdr3_aa
TRBV7-9 13 ASTILDRGLSEAF
TRBV7-9 12 ASSFRQVNTEAF
TRBV7-2 11 ASSLTQGKGYT
TRBV7-6 14 ASSSIVGGGTEKLF
TRBV6-2/TRBV6-3 12 ASMVHRGTGELF
TRBV7-9 15 ASRPSLGLGGNYGYT
TRBV20-1 11 SARGQGNSPLH
TRBV5-5 11 ASSLEFTAKVT
TRBV4-2 16 ASSQELPGLGTNYGYT
TRBV20-1 11 SARDGARNEQF